Following are 28 T cell receptor beta chains from one sample sequenced in a study of cytomegalovirus exposure and HLA in healthy donors. Amplification used 60 Vbeta primers and 13 Jbeta primers. Clones were read by immunoSEQ multiplex PCR, and TCRdb kept only the in-frame ones, dropping some. Of about 200,000 clones detected, approximately 85% appear once; the ten largest clones hold approximately 2.1%. Source material: PBMCs. These receptors were obtained from a woman aged 50 to 60 in good health and CMV-seronegative.

V is TRBV14 and J is TRBJ1-3, with TRBD1 matching over 9 bases. The germline V gene encodes CDR1 SGHDN and CDR2 FVKESK. V shed 4 bases and J 4 bases; nucleotides not matched to a gene: 2. The CDR3 sequence is 14 residues long. As DNA, the CDR3 is TGTGCCAGCAGCCGGACAGGGGCGGGAAACACCATATATTTT. Protein: CASSRTGAGNTIYF.

V is TRBV30 and J is TRBJ2-7, with TRBD2 matching over 7 bases. Per germline, CDR1 GTSNPN and CDR2 SVGIG (reference sequence). The CDR3 sequence is 14 residues long. V lost 1 base to trimming and J lost 0 bases; unmatched junction nucleotides: 3. The CDR3 DNA follows: TGTGCCTGGAGTGGAGCGGGATACTCCTACGAGCAGTACTTC. Translation: CAWSGAGYSYEQYF.

The chain has TRBV23-1 and TRBJ2-7, with a weak D call TRBD2 (5 bases). TRBV23-1 carries the ORF label, with uncertain function. The CDR3 totals 17 residues. The V end lost 3 bases, the J end lost 1 base, and 19 bases lay between the germline ends. The CDR3 protein is CASSQKSRAIFSYEQYF. Written as DNA, the CDR3 is TGCGCCAGCAGTCAGAAGTCGAGGGCGATCTTTTCCTACGAGCAGTACTTC.

The chain is built from TRBV7-7 and TRBJ2-1; 7 bases are a match to TRBD2. V lost 5 bases and J lost 3; bases outside the gene matches: 10. CDR3 length: 16 residues. Germline lookup yields CDR1 SSHAT and CDR2 FNYEAQ (reference sequence). The CDR3 is CASSPSSGGIYNEQFF. DNA of the CDR3: TGTGCCAGCAGCCCTTCTTCGGGGGGTATCTACAATGAGCAGTTCTTC.

J is TRBJ2-7 and V is TRBV7-3, with D tentatively TRBD1 (5 bases). The CDR3 has 13 residues. Germline V gene data show CDR1 as SGHTA and CDR2 as FQGTGA. The V and J ends lost 6 bases and 1 base respectively, with 10 bases between them. The CDR3 nucleotides read TGTGCCAGCAGTAACAGGTCTTCCTACGAGCAGTACTTC. It codes for CASSNRSSYEQYF.

The V gene is TRBV6-5, the J gene TRBJ1-1, with TRBD1 as a possible D gene (5 bases). CDR1 and CDR2 (germline): MNHEY, SVGAGI. CDR3 length: 12 amino acids. V was pared by 8 bases and J by 1 base, with 8 bases between. Here the CDR3 DNA reads TGTGCCAGCGGACAATCGAACACTGAAGCTTTCTTT. Protein: CASGQSNTEAFF.

V usage is TRBV11-2 and J usage is TRBJ2-5, with 11 bases lining up with TRBD1. This CDR3 is 16 amino acids long. Trimming at V came to 4 bases and at J to 5 bases, leaving 9 bases not matched to a gene. Germline V gene data show CDR1 as SGHAT and CDR2 as FQNNGV. CDR3 loop: CASSSRTGGFFETQYF. The CDR3 DNA reads TGTGCCAGCAGCTCCCGGACAGGGGGCTTTTTCGAGACCCAGTACTTC.

The chain joins TRBV10-2 to TRBJ2-3; 14 nucleotides match TRBD2. V dropped 6 bases and J dropped 7; count of bases not matched to a gene: 12. This CDR3 has 17 residues. Germline V gene data show CDR1 as WSHSY and CDR2 as SAAADI. The CDR3 region is CASSSPGLAGVVNTQYF. CDR3 sequence (DNA): TGCGCCAGCAGCAGTCCGGGACTAGCGGGAGTTGTGAATACGCAGTATTTT.

There are a few counts of this clone. This chain uses TRBV5-6 with TRBJ1-2, with unresolved D. CDR3 length: 14 residues. From germline, CDR1 is SGHDT and CDR2 YYEEEE. Trimming stripped 0 bases from V and 7 bases from J, with 13 bases between. The DNA of the CDR3 is TGTGCCAGCAGCTTGGCCCGGGGAGTGGTTGGCTACACCTTC. Translation: CASSLARGVVGYTF.

The chain uses TRBV7-6 and TRBJ2-5; D unclear. There are 12 residues in the CDR3. The V gene's germline CDR1 is SGHVS and CDR2 FNYEAQ. With 5 bases removed from V and 2 bases from J, the gap between germline ends came to 6 bases. The chain's CDR3 is CASSPRQETQYF. CDR3 sequence (DNA): TGTGCCAGCAGCCCGAGGCAAGAGACCCAGTACTTC.

The chain joins TRBV5-1 to TRBJ2-7, with 10 bases identical to TRBD1. Germline CDR1 is SGHRS and CDR2 is YFSETQ. The CDR3 consists of 15 residues. The V and J ends lost 2 bases and 4 bases, in that order; junction bases with no gene match: 6. In DNA, the CDR3 is TGCGCCAGCAGCTTCGGACAGGGGGTACAATACGAGCAGTACTTC. This gives the protein CASSFGQGVQYEQYF.

The rearrangement uses TRBV27 and TRBJ1-3, with D possibly matching TRBD1 (5 bases). V was shortened by 2 bases and J by 0 bases, with 17 bases between the two germline ends. CDR1 is MNHEY, CDR2 SMNVEV, per germline (reference sequence). This CDR3 is built from 18 residues. Written as DNA, the CDR3 is TGTGCCAGCAGTTTACTTGAACACCCAGGGTCCTCTGGAAACACCATATATTTT. Protein product: CASSLLEHPGSSGNTIYF.

The chain carries TRBV4-3 and TRBJ1-2; D uncertain. V was cut by 0 bases and J by 8 bases, with 10 bases left in between. Germline-derived CDR1 and CDR2 are LGHNA and YSLEER. CDR3 length: 13 amino acids. This CDR3 is CASSQDGGFGYTF. In DNA, the CDR3 is TGCGCCAGCAGCCAAGATGGAGGGTTCGGCTACACCTTC.

The rearrangement joins TRBV7-2 to TRBJ2-1; D not resolved. Germline assignment: CDR1 SGHTA and CDR2 FQGNSA. The CDR3 extends over 14 amino acids. V dropped 8 bases and J dropped 4 bases, with 15 bases sitting between them. Here the CDR3 reads CASGSGFAYNEQFF. DNA for the CDR3: TGTGCCAGCGGTTCAGGCTTTGCGTACAATGAGCAGTTCTTC.

V gene TRBV6-1 combines with J gene TRBJ2-2; a possible D gene is TRBD1 (6 bases). Trimming cost V 4 bases and J 1 base, with 13 bases left between them. The CDR3 has 16 amino acids. Germline lookup yields CDR1 MNHNS and CDR2 SASEGT. The CDR3: CASSGTALQNTGELFF. Here the CDR3 DNA reads TGTGCCAGCAGTGGGACAGCTCTTCAGAACACCGGGGAGCTGTTTTTT.

In this sample, this clone turned up once. The genes are TRBV30 and TRBJ2-3, with 12 bases matching TRBD2. From germline, CDR1 is GTSNPN and CDR2 SVGIG (reference sequence). Trimming took 2 bases from V and 3 from J; bases not matched to a gene: 6. This CDR3 has 16 residues. CDR3 sequence reads: CAWSTKTSGSTDTQYF. CDR3 DNA sequence: TGTGCCTGGAGTACCAAGACTAGCGGGAGTACAGATACGCAGTATTTT.

Here the CDR3 reads CASSGGGAGADTQYF. Here the CDR3 DNA reads TGTGCCAGCAGCGGGGGTGGGGCGGGCGCGGATACGCAGTATTTT. The chain recombines TRBV28 with TRBJ2-3; a possible D gene is TRBD2 (6 bases). The V end lost 6 bases, the J end lost 6 bases, and 19 bases lay between the germline ends. Germline CDR1 is MDHEN and CDR2 is SYDVKM. The CDR3 is 15 residues long.

The V gene is TRBV28, the J gene TRBJ2-3; no reliable D call. In germline, CDR1 is MDHEN, CDR2 SYDVKM. The ends were cut back, 2 bases at V and 2 bases at J, with 11 bases in the middle. This CDR3 comprises 15 residues. The CDR3: CASSLGRNYTDTQYF. For the CDR3, the DNA is TGTGCCAGCAGTTTAGGTAGAAACTACACAGATACGCAGTATTTT.

The chain has TRBV28 and TRBJ2-7, with 9 bases fitting TRBD1. The CDR3 contains 14 residues. From germline, CDR1 is MDHEN and CDR2 SYDVKM. Unmatched junction bases numbered 6, after V lost 5 bases and J lost 4 bases. Here the CDR3 DNA reads TGTGCCAGCAGTCCGGGACAGGGTGGGTACGAGCAGTACTTC. It translates to CASSPGQGGYEQYF.

This chain connects TRBV19 to TRBJ2-3; TRBD2 aligns across 9 bases. Germline V gene data show CDR1 as LNHDA and CDR2 as SQIVND (reference sequence). V shed 6 bases, J shed 6 bases, and the junction held 4 bases outside the gene matches. The CDR3 has 13 amino acids. For the CDR3, the DNA is TGTGCCAGTAGAGTAGCGGGAGCTGATACGCAGTATTTT. It specifies CASRVAGADTQYF.

J is TRBJ2-2 and V is TRBV18, with 10 bases matching TRBD2. J was trimmed by 1 base and V by 4 bases; bases with no gene match: 6. The CDR3 contains 17 residues. The V gene's germline CDR1 is KGHSH and CDR2 LQKENI. The CDR3 here is CASSRPSGGLNTGELFF. DNA of the CDR3: TGTGCCAGCTCACGACCTAGCGGGGGTCTGAACACCGGGGAGCTGTTTTTT.

The J gene is TRBJ2-7, the V gene TRBV9; no reliable D call. Germline V CDR1 and CDR2: SGDLS, YYNGEE. Between the trimmed V and J ends, which lost 3 bases and 3 bases, there was a span of 7 bases. This CDR3 is built from 12 residues. The CDR3 here is CASSAGGYEQYF. The CDR3 DNA is TGTGCCAGCAGCGCCGGCGGCTACGAGCAGTACTTC.

The chain employs TRBV27 and TRBJ2-2; the match to TRBD2 covers 7 bases. V dropped 3 bases and J dropped 5; count of bases not matched to a gene: 12. Germline CDR1 and CDR2: MNHEY and SMNVEV (reference sequence). CDR3 size: 17 residues. The chain's CDR3 is CASSFRLGGSRTGELFF. In nucleotides, the CDR3 is TGTGCCAGCAGTTTCCGGCTGGGGGGGAGTCGGACCGGGGAGCTGTTTTTT.

The chain is built from TRBV28 and TRBJ2-1, with a possible D match to TRBD2 (5 bases). The V gene's germline CDR1 is MDHEN and CDR2 SYDVKM. This CDR3 comprises 16 residues. V was cut by 5 bases and J by 0 bases, with 14 bases left in between. The chain's CDR3 is CASSAEGSSSYNEQFF. CDR3 sequence (DNA): TGTGCCAGCAGTGCCGAGGGCTCTAGCTCCTACAATGAGCAGTTCTTC.

The chain joins TRBV5-1 to TRBJ2-1, with a possible D match to TRBD1 (5 bases). The V end was cut by 0 bases, the J end by 5 bases, with 12 bases between. The germline V gene has CDR1 SGHRS and CDR2 YFSETQ. The CDR3 extends over 15 amino acids. This CDR3 reads CASSLATRANNEQFF. The CDR3 DNA reads as TGCGCCAGCAGCTTGGCCACCAGGGCTAACAATGAGCAGTTCTTC.

A remark on this clone: One junction end does not reproduce the germline sequence, and a read error may be involved. The chain is built from TRBV7-9 and TRBJ2-2; D gene ambiguous. The CDR3 loop spans 15 amino acids. CDR1 is SEHNR, CDR2 FQNEAQ, per germline (reference sequence). CDR3 sequence: CSSSLLDLITGELFF. CDR3 nucleotides: TGTTCCAGCAGCTTACTCGACTTGATCACCGGGGAGCTGTTTTTT.

In its sample, this clone was seen once. The chain joins TRBV30 to TRBJ1-1; D is ambiguous. Trimming took off 4 bases at V and 4 bases at J, with 16 bases between the two ends. The germline gives CDR1 GTSNPN, CDR2 SVGIG (reference sequence). The CDR3 has 14 amino acids. CDR3 sequence: CAWNPGGWVTEAFF. The CDR3 DNA reads as TGTGCCTGGAACCCGGGTGGATGGGTCACTGAAGCTTTCTTT.

The J gene is TRBJ2-1, the V gene TRBV27; 12 bases line up with TRBD2. Germline V lookup: CDR1 MNHEY, CDR2 SMNVEV (reference sequence). The CDR3 contains 19 residues. Trimming cost V 5 bases and J 1 base; bases outside gene matches: 12. The DNA of the CDR3 is TGTGCCAGCAGTGCGACTAGCGGGAGACGTGCAGAATCCTACAATGAGCAGTTCTTC. Translating it yields CASSATSGRRAESYNEQFF.